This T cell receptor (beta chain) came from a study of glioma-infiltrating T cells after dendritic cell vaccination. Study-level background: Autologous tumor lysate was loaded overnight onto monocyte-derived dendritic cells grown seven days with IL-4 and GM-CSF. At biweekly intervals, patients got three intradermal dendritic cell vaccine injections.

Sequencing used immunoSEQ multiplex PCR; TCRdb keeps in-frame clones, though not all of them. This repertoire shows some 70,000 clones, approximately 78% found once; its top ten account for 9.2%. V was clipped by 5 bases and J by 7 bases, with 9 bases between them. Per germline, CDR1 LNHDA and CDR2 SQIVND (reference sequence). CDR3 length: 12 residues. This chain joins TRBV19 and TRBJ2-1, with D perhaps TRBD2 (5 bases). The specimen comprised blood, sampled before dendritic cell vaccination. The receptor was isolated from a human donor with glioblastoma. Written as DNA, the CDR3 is TGTGCCAGTAGTGCCCCGGGAAATGAGCAGTTCTTC. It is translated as CASSAPGNEQFF.